This TCR beta chain was identified in a study of technical replicates of blood from a handful of donors. Libraries were prepared by immunoSEQ multiplex PCR; TCRdb keeps only in-frame clonotypes and omits some of them. The sample has just under 45,000 clones; 95% to 97% are singletons. The sample was T cells isolated from PBMCs. The receptor's source is a human donor in good health.

The CDR3 DNA is TGCAGCGTTGCCGTTAGCGGATACGAGCAGTACTTC. This translates into CSVAVSGYEQYF. This chain joins TRBV29-1 and TRBJ2-7; tentatively, D is TRBD2 (6 bases). Germline CDR1 is SQVTM and CDR2 is ANQGSEA. The CDR3 is made up of 12 amino acids. V lost 4 bases and J lost 4, with 11 bases in between.